Listed below are T cell receptor beta chains from one sample, sequenced in a study of cytomegalovirus exposure and HLA in healthy donors. TCRdb's table, derived via immunoSEQ multiplex PCR, lists solely in-frame clones and lacks some. The sample carries 150,000 to 200,000 clones, roughly 80% recorded once. Input material: PBMCs. These receptors originate from a man aged 45-65 years in good health and CMV-seropositive. Both conserved end residues are part of each CDR3. Each record gives: V gene, J gene, CDR3 protein.

V: TRBV6-1
J: .
CDR3: CASRDPSEGYEQYF

V: TRBV6-4
J: TRBJ2-2
CDR3: CASRPGLAGSGELFF

V: TRBV5-1
J: TRBJ2-2
CDR3: CASRHLTGELFF

V: TRBV28
J: TRBJ1-3
CDR3: CASSLGWKGTLGNTIYF

V: TRBV5-6
J: TRBJ2-3
CDR3: CASSSGHSDTQYF

V: TRBV19
J: TRBJ1-2
CDR3: CASRPGGGAANYGYTF

V: TRBV19
J: TRBJ1-2
CDR3: CASSPDRGLSGYTF

V: TRBV5-8
J: TRBJ1-4
CDR3: CASSFGGTEKLFF

V: TRBV15
J: TRBJ1-5
CDR3: CATSRDSGGANQPQHF

V: TRBV4-2
J: TRBJ2-4
CDR3: CASSQEAQRAKNIQYF

V: TRBV6-6
J: TRBJ2-2
CDR3: CASRWSGLGYTGELFF

V: TRBV6-1
J: TRBJ2-7
CDR3: CASRISGSYEQYF

V: TRBV6-1
J: TRBJ2-7
CDR3: CASSEDIYEQYF

V: TRBV7-3
J: TRBJ2-5
CDR3: CASSSGLAGPQETQYF

V: TRBV18
J: TRBJ2-5
CDR3: CASSPDRGQETQYF

V: TRBV5-8
J: TRBJ2-1
CDR3: CVTLSRASGVYNERFF

V: TRBV27
J: TRBJ1-1
CDR3: CASSFGDRGGTEAFF

V: TRBV2
J: TRBJ2-1
CDR3: CASIKLARNEQFF

V: TRBV7-9
J: TRBJ1-4
CDR3: CSSSLARGQNNEKLFF

V: TRBV30
J: TRBJ1-2
CDR3: CAWSDSTGDGYTF

V: TRBV7-9
J: TRBJ1-1
CDR3: CASSAAGRGEAFF

V: TRBV7-2
J: TRBJ2-7
CDR3: CASSSRTGGPYEQYF

V: TRBV28
J: TRBJ2-7
CDR3: CASSSQQGGAYEQYF

V: TRBV6-6
J: TRBJ1-3
CDR3: CASSRGQGAGNTIYF

V: TRBV6-1
J: TRBJ2-7
CDR3: CASSETRRALAYEQYF

V: TRBV9
J: TRBJ2-1
CDR3: CASSVSGTGYNEQFF

V: TRBV5-1
J: TRBJ2-7
CDR3: CASSVGQGARGEQYF

V: TRBV4-1
J: TRBJ1-4
CDR3: CASSHPLGWDRAEKLFF

V: TRBV25-1
J: TRBJ1-6
CDR3: CASSVPGTTPLHF

V: TRBV5-1
J: TRBJ2-1
CDR3: CASSLLADSYNEQFF

V: TRBV6-5
J: TRBJ1-3
CDR3: CASSPTGARGNTIYF

V: TRBV30
J: TRBJ2-7
CDR3: CAWSVSYEQYF

V: TRBV6-5
J: TRBJ2-1
CDR3: CASSYSGTSKHEQFF

V: TRBV7-8
J: TRBJ1-2
CDR3: CASSLIGTGGGYTF

V: TRBV14
J: TRBJ2-1
CDR3: CASSQAPSGGNEQFF

V: TRBV7-3
J: TRBJ2-1
CDR3: CASSLTLTGNEQFF

V: TRBV25-1
J: TRBJ1-4
CDR3: CASSELGTVGEKLFF

V: TRBV19
J: TRBJ1-4
CDR3: CASSIAGLPNEKLFF

V: TRBV10-3
J: TRBJ2-3
CDR3: CATRDRGLVTDTQYF

V: TRBV9
J: TRBJ2-7
CDR3: CASRENGERYEQYF

V: TRBV11-2
J: TRBJ2-2
CDR3: CASSMGLAGRGELFF

V: TRBV7-9
J: TRBJ2-7
CDR3: CASSFGQYEQYF

V: TRBV10-3
J: TRBJ1-1
CDR3: CAISDTGGNTEAFF

V: TRBV5-6
J: TRBJ1-3
CDR3: CASSGNGQFGNTIYF

V: TRBV20-1
J: TRBJ2-1
CDR3: CSAGLAHEQFF

V: TRBV18
J: TRBJ2-2
CDR3: CASSPPPAGELFF

V: TRBV28
J: TRBJ2-1
CDR3: CASSLLREGTSGRPQSYNEQFF

V: TRBV28
J: TRBJ2-3
CDR3: CASSFSGSTDTQYF

V: TRBV9
J: TRBJ1-4
CDR3: CASSVASGRDEKLFF

V: TRBV5-4
J: TRBJ2-4
CDR3: CASSSPGRNIQYF

V: TRBV5-1
J: TRBJ2-3
CDR3: CASSFELTRSTDTQYF

V: TRBV7-8
J: TRBJ1-1
CDR3: CASSLPGNTEAFF

V: TRBV2
J: TRBJ2-3
CDR3: CASSELVSRRDTQYF

V: TRBV7-2
J: TRBJ2-2
CDR3: CASSQRLAGGHGELFF

V: TRBV10-1
J: TRBJ2-5
CDR3: CASSESGRETQYF

V: TRBV9
J: TRBJ1-6
CDR3: CASSVVQDSPLHF